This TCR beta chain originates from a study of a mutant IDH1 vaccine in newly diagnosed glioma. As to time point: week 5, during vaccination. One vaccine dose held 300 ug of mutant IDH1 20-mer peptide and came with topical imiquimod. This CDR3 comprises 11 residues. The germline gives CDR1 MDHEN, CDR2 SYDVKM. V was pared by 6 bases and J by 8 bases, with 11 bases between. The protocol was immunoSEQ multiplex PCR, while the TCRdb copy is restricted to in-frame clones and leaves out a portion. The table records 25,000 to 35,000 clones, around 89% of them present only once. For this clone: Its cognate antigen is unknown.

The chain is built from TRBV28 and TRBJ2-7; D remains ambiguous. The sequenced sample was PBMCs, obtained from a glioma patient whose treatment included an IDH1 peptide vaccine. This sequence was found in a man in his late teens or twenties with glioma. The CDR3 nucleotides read TGTGCCAGCAGCTGGGGTAAAAAGCAGTACTTC. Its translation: CASSWGKKQYF.